This TCR beta chain was identified during a study of blood T cell repertoires in COVID-19. Study-level information: PBMCs, B-cell-depleted T cells, or T cells were the source of the cDNA or gDNA that made up the material.

The assay was immunoSEQ multiplex PCR, and TCRdb's table has in-frame clones only and misses some. The sample has tens of thousands of clones, approximately 90% seen once. This CDR3 comprises 16 residues. Sequenced: peripheral blood. The TCR was taken from a woman aged 55-69 years with COVID-19, enrolled during active disease. J is TRBJ1-3 and V is TRBV21-1. TRBV21-1 is assigned pseudogene status. The CDR3 loop reads CASSKSGGSSGNTIYF. The CDR3 DNA reads TGTGCCAGCAGCAAAAGCGGCGGGTCCTCTGGAAACACCATATATTTT.